The 17 T cell receptor beta chains in this list originate from one sample, sequenced in a study of CXCR3-negative and CXCR3-positive naive CD8 T cells. Libraries were UMI-labeled 5' RACE TRB cDNA. Each CDR3 protein gets one entry in TCRdb, which reprocessed the 5' RACE reads and gives no DNA. There are about 130,000 distinct CDR3 sequences in the sample, with nearly 0.5% held by the top ten. Input material: naive CXCR3- CD8+ T cells from blood. Subset in this sample: CD45RO-CCR7+CD27+CD95- naive CD8+ T cells lacking CXCR3 (TNR3-). Receptor source: a human donor in good health. Some clones in this sample may be carry-over from other donors' samples.

V and J are TRBV5-5 and TRBJ2-7; TCRdb proposes TRBD2, but this gene call is untestable without DNA. The CDR3 contains 15 residues. CDR1 is SGHKS, CDR2 YYEKEE, per germline (reference sequence). CDR3 loop: CASSPPEGFPHEQYF.

The gene calls are TRBV12-3 or TRBV12-4 and TRBJ2-1; the D gene TCRdb calls, TRBD2, cannot be checked with no DNA. The CDR3 totals 12 residues. The CDR3 sequence is CASGGGFGEQFF.

CDR3 in amino acids: CASSAGTSGSYEQYF. The rearrangement joins TRBV9 to TRBJ2-7; checking the TCRdb D call of TRBD2 is not possible without DNA. The CDR3 spans 15 residues. Germline V gives CDR1 SGDLS, CDR2 YYNGEE.

V is TRBV6-2 or TRBV6-3 and J is TRBJ2-2. The CDR3 runs 11 residues. Germline loops: CDR1 MNHEY, CDR2 SVGEGT. CDR3 region: CASTYTGELFF.

The rearrangement uses TRBV28 and TRBJ2-5; TCRdb's assignment of TRBD2 cannot be checked, as there is no DNA. CDR1 and CDR2 (germline): MDHEN, SYDVKM. The CDR3 covers 18 residues. CDR3: CASSPSPAVTSFSETQYF. The full variable domain, completed using reference TRBV28 and TRBJ2-5, is DVKVTQSSRYLVKRTGEKVFLECVQDMDHENMFWYRQDPGLGLRLIYFSYDVKMKEKGDIPEGYSVSREKKERFSLILESASTNQTSMYLCASSPSPAVTSFSETQYFGPGTRLLVL.

CDR3 sequence reads: CASSQAWVAGPYNEQFF. The chain has TRBV14 and TRBJ2-1; TCRdb returns TRBD2, unconfirmable since there is no DNA. This CDR3 contains 17 residues. Germline V lookup: CDR1 SGHDN, CDR2 FVKESK.

The CDR3 loop reads CASSSFLRDRGSDTQYF. This chain uses TRBV28 with TRBJ2-3; checking the TCRdb D call of TRBD1 is not possible without DNA. Germline V gives CDR1 MDHEN, CDR2 SYDVKM. The CDR3 is made up of 17 amino acids.

V and J are TRBV7-2 and TRBJ2-1; TCRdb selects TRBD2, and the lack of DNA leaves this call unchecked. Looked up from germline, CDR1 is SGHTA and CDR2 is FQGNSA. The CDR3 runs 14 residues. The CDR3: CASSLLAGGGEQFF.

The rearrangement links TRBV25-1 to TRBJ2-7; the D gene TCRdb calls, TRBD1, cannot be checked with no DNA. There are 14 residues in the CDR3. Germline V gene data show CDR1 as MGHDK and CDR2 as SYGVNS. This chain's CDR3 is CASSDPKGYYEQYF.

V and J are TRBV9 and TRBJ1-2. The CDR3 spans 14 residues. Germline CDR1 reads SGDLS; CDR2 reads YYNGEE. The chain's CDR3 is CASSVGELNYGYTF.

The chain uses TRBV9 and TRBJ2-1. The CDR3 totals 14 residues. The germline CDR1 and CDR2 sequences are SGDLS and YYNGEE. The CDR3 is CASSVDQLLNEQFF.

This chain uses TRBV10-3 with TRBJ2-1; TCRdb's D call, TRBD2, is unchecked because there is no DNA. From germline, CDR1 is ENHRY and CDR2 SYGVKD. CDR3 length: 13 residues. CDR3 loop: CAISGAGGNEQFF.

The chain carries TRBV2 and TRBJ2-7; TCRdb designates TRBD1, a call that cannot be tested without DNA. The CDR3 extends over 15 amino acids. Germline loops: CDR1 SNHLY, CDR2 FYNNEI. CDR3 in amino acids: CASRGTRQGSYEQYF.

V and J are TRBV7-9 and TRBJ2-1; the D call of TRBD1 rests on TCRdb alone, since no DNA is present to check it. The germline gives CDR1 SEHNR, CDR2 FQNEAQ (reference sequence). There are 16 residues in the CDR3. This chain's CDR3 is CASSLGATGSRNEQFF.

The CDR3 loop reads CASSLVNREDEAFF. The chain joins TRBV7-9 to TRBJ1-1; the TCRdb D gene call, TRBD1, has no DNA to confirm it. This CDR3 comprises 14 residues. Germline lookup yields CDR1 SEHNR and CDR2 FQNEAQ (reference sequence). The entire variable domain, with the rest obtained from reference TRBV7-9 and TRBJ1-1, is as follows: DTGVSQNPRHKITKRGQNVTFRCDPISEHNRLYWYRQTLGQGPEFLTYFQNEAQLEKSRLLSDRFSAERPKGSFSTLEIQRTEQGDSAMYLCASSLVNREDEAFFGQGTRLTVV.

The chain is built from TRBV28 and TRBJ2-7; TCRdb designates TRBD2, a call that cannot be tested without DNA. From germline, CDR1 is MDHEN and CDR2 SYDVKM. CDR3 size: 14 residues. Here the CDR3 reads CASSLRVLAAEQYF.

The rearrangement joins TRBV5-1 to TRBJ2-7; TCRdb's D gene call, TRBD2, goes unchecked for lack of DNA. The CDR3 is 17 residues long. Germline CDR1 SGHRS, CDR2 YFSETQ. This CDR3 is CASSFGLAGVSGYEQYF.